This T cell receptor (beta chain) was sequenced during a study of Graves' ophthalmopathy and Graves' hyperthyroidism. Transcripts of RNA were the source for amplifying TCR beta CDR3 regions. First-round RT-PCR used HTBI primers; second-round multiplex PCR followed. TCRdb re-called the multiplex PCR reads through MiXCR, storing one row per CDR3 protein. The sample yields 200,000 to 250,000 distinct CDR3 sequences, around a fifth seen once. Germline V gene sequence: CDR1 DFQATT, CDR2 SNEGSKA (reference sequence). After removal of 3 bases from V and 4 bases from J, the junction contained 9 bases not matched to a gene. The CDR3 has 16 residues.

The sample taken for sequencing was peripheral blood. V is TRBV20-1 and J is TRBJ2-1, with 10 bases fitting TRBD1. The origin of this receptor is a woman in her forties or fifties with Graves' ophthalmopathy. CDR3 region: CSARDRGSLLYNEQFF. The CDR3 DNA sequence: TGCAGTGCTAGGGACAGGGGGTCCCTCCTATACAATGAGCAGTTCTTC.